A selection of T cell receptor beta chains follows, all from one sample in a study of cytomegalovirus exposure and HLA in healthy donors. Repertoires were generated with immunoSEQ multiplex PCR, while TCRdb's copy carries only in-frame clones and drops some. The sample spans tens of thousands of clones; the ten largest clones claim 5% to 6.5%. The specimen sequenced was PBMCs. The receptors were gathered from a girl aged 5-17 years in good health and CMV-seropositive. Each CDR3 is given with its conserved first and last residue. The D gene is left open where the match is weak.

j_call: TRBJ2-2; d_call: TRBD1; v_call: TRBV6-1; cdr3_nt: TGTGCCAGCGCCCTGACGGGACAGGGCGGGGAGCTGTTTTTT; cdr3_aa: CASALTGQGGELFF
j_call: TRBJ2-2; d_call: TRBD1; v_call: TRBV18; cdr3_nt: TGTGCCAGCTCACCCAGGGGACAGCCGGCCGGTCGGGGCACCGGGGAGCTGTTTTTT; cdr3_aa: CASSPRGQPAGRGTGELFF
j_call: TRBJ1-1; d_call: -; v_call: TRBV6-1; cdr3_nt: TGTGCCAGCAGCGGACTCGACACTGAAGCTTTCTTT; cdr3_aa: CASSGLDTEAFF
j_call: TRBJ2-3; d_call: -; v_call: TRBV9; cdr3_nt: TGTGCCAGCAGCGCGCAGGGCAGGGGCACAGATACGCAGTATTTT; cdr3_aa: CASSAQGRGTDTQYF
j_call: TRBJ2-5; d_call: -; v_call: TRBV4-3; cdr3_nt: TGCGCCAGCAGCCAGACGACGGGGAGGAGGGAGACCCAGTACTTC; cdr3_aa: CASSQTTGRRETQYF
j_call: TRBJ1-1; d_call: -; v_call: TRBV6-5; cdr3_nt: TGTGCCAGCAGTCCCCGGACAGACACTGAAGCTTTCTTT; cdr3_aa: CASSPRTDTEAFF
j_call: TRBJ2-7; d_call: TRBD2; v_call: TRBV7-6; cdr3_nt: TGTGCCAGCAGCGGGACGACTAGCGGGGAATACGAGCAGTACTTC; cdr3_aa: CASSGTTSGEYEQYF
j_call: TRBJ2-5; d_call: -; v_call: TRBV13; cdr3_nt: TGTGCCAGCAGCTGGAGCCAAGAGACCCAGTACTTC; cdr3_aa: CASSWSQETQYF
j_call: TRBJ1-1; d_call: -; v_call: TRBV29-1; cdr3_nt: TGCAGCGCTATTGGGGCAGCCCCTGAAGCTTTCTTT; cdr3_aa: CSAIGAAPEAFF
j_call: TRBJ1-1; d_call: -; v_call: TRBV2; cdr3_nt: TGTGCCAGCAGTGTCGACAGGAATGAAGCTTTCTTT; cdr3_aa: CASSVDRNEAFF
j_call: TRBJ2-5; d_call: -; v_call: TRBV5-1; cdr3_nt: TGCGCCAGCAGCTTGGATAGGGGGCAAGAGACCCAGTACTTC; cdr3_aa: CASSLDRGQETQYF
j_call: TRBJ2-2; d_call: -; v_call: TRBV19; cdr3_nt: TGTGCCAGTAGCCCAGGGACGGGGGAAACCGGGGAGCTGTTTTTT; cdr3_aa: CASSPGTGETGELFF
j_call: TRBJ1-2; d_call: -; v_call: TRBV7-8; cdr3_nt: TGTGCCAGCAGCTTAGAGAGCTATGGCTACACCTTC; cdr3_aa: CASSLESYGYTF
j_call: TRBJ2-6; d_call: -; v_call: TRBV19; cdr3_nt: TGTGCCAGTAGTATTCCGGGTCGAACTGGGGCCAACGTCCTGACTTTC; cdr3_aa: CASSIPGRTGANVLTF
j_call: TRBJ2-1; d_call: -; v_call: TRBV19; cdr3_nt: TGTGCCAGTAGTATCCTACAGGGTTCCGGCAATGAGCAGTTCTTC; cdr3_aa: CASSILQGSGNEQFF
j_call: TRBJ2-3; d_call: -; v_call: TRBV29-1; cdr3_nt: TGCAGCGTTGAAGGTTTGTGGCAGGTACTCACAGATACGCAGTATTTT; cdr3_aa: CSVEGLWQVLTDTQYF
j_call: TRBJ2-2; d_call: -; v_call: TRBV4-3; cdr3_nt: TGCGCCAGCAGCCAAGAACTAGCCGGGGAGCTGTTTTTT; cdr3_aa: CASSQELAGELFF
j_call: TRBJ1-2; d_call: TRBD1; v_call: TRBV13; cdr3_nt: TGTGCCAGCAGCTTAATACGTAGGCTGAACCAGGGGGATGGCTACACCTTC; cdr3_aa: CASSLIRRLNQGDGYTF
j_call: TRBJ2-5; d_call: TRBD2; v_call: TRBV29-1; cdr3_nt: TGCAGCGTCTTGCCATATCTAGCGGCCAGGGAGGAGACCCAGTACTTC; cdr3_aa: CSVLPYLAAREETQYF
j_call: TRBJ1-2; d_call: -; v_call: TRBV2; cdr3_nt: TGTGCCAGCAGGAGCAGCGAGATGAGCTACACCTTC; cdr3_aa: CASRSSEMSYTF
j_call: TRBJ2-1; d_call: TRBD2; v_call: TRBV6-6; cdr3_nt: TGTGCCAGCAGTCCGACTAGCGGGGAGTACAATGAGCAGTTCTTC; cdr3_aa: CASSPTSGEYNEQFF
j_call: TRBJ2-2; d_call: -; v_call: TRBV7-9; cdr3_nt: TGTGCCAGCAGCTCCCAGGGCGGGGAGCTGTTTTTT; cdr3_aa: CASSSQGGELFF
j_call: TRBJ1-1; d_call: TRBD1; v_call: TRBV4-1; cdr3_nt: TGCGCCAGCAGCCAGGCCGGGACAGTTAACGCTTTCTTT; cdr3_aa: CASSQAGTVNAFF
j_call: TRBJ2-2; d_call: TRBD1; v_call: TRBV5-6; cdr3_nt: TGTGCCAGCAGCTTGGGACAGGGGGTTATCGGGGAGCTGTTTTTT; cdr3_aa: CASSLGQGVIGELFF
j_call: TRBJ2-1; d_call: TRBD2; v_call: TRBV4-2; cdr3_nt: TGTGCCAGCAGCCAAGTGCGGGGGGGGCGGTACAATGAGCAGTTCTTC; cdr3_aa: CASSQVRGGRYNEQFF
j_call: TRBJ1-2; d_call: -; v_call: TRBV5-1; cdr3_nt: TGCGCCAGCAGCCCCGGAACAGGGATCCATGGCTACACCTTC; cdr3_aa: CASSPGTGIHGYTF
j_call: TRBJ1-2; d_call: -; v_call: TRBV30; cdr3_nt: TGTGCCTGGAGTGCGAGGGGCTACACCTTC; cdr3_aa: CAWSARGYTF
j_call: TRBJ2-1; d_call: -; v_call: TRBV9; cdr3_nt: TGTGCCAGCAGCGAAGATCTTGGGAGCTCCTACAATGAGCAGTTCTTC; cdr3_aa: CASSEDLGSSYNEQFF
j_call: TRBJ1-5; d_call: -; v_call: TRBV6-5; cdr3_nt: TGTGCCAGCAGTTCAAATTTTGGGCGGGGAAATCAGCCCCAGCATTTT; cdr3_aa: CASSSNFGRGNQPQHF
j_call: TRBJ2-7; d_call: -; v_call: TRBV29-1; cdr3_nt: TGCAGCGTTGAAGGACACTCCTACGAGCAGTACTTC; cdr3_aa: CSVEGHSYEQYF
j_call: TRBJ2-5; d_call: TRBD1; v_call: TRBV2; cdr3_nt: TGTGCCACCCGGACAGGGGGGAGAGAGACCCAGTACTTC; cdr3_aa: CATRTGGRETQYF
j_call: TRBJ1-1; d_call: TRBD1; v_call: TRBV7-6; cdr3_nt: TGTGCCAGCAGCTTAGGGACAGGGGGAATAACTGAAGCTTTCTTT; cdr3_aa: CASSLGTGGITEAFF
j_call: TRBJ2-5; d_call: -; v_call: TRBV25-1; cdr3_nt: TGTGCCAGCAGTGGGACTCGGTACCAAGAGACCCAGTACTTC; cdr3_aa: CASSGTRYQETQYF
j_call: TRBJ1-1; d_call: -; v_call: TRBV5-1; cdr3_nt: TGCGCCAGCAGCTTGGGCAGGGAGGACACTGAAGCTTTCTTT; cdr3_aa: CASSLGREDTEAFF
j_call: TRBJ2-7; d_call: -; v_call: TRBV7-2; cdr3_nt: TGTGCCAGCAGCTTAACCTCACAGGGTCGTTTCCACGAGCAGTACTTC; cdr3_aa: CASSLTSQGRFHEQYF
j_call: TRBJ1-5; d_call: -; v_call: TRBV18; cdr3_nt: TGTGCCAGCTCTAGGGAGGTGGACAATCAGCCCCAGCATTTT; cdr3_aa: CASSREVDNQPQHF
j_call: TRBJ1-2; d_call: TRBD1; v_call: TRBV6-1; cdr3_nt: TGTGCCAGCAGAGCCAAACAGGGGGCTTATGGCTACACCTTC; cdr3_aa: CASRAKQGAYGYTF
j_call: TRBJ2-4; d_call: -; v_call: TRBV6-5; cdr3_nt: TGTGCCAGTGGCCGGGCCACAGGGGGGGGGAACATTCAGTACTTC; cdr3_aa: CASGRATGGGNIQYF
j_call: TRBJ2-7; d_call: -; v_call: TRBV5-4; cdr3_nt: TGTGCCAGCAGCCCCCTGGCCGGCGGATTCTACGAGCAGTACTTC; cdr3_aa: CASSPLAGGFYEQYF
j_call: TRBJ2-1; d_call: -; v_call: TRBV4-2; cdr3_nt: TGTGCCAGCAGCCAAGAAGGGAGGAATGAGCAGTTCTTC; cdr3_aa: CASSQEGRNEQFF
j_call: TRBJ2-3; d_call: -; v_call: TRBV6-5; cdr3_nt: TGTGCCAGCAGTTACGGGGACTTAGGGGCAGATACGCAGTATTTT; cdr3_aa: CASSYGDLGADTQYF
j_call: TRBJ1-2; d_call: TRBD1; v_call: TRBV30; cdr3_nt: TGTGCCTGGTTTCCAGGGGGCGCAGATGGCTACACCTTC; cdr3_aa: CAWFPGGADGYTF
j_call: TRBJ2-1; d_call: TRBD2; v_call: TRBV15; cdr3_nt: TGTGCCACCAGCAGTACCCGAACTAGCGGGGGGTACAATGAGCAGTTCTTC; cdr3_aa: CATSSTRTSGGYNEQFF
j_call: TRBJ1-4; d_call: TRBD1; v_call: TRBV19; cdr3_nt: TGTGCCAGTAGTATAGAGGACAGGGGGCGTGAAAAACTGTTTTTT; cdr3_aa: CASSIEDRGREKLFF
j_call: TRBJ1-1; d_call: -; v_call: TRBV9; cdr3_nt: TGTGCCAGCAGCGTAGGGTTTACAGGAGAAGAAGCTTTCTTT; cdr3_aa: CASSVGFTGEEAFF
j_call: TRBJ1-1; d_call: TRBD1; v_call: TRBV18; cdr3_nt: TGTGCCAGCGCACCGAACGTACAGGGGAGGAACACTGAAGCTTTCTTT; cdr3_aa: CASAPNVQGRNTEAFF
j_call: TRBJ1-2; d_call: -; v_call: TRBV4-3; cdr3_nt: TGCGCCAGCAGCCAAGATCGAGGGAGCCTCTATGGCTACACCTTC; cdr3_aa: CASSQDRGSLYGYTF
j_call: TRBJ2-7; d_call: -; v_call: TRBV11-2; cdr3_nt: TGTGCCAGCAGCTCGGTTTACGAGCAGTACTTC; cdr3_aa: CASSSVYEQYF
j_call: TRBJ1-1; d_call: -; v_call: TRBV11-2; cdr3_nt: TGTGCCAGCAGCTTTTGGCCAACAGTTGGTGCTGAGCTTAAAGCTTTCTTT; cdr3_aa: CASSFWPTVGAELKAFF
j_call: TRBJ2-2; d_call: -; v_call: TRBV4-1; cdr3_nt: TGCGCCAGCAGCCAAGCCCCGGGAGCGGGCACCGGGGAGCTGTTTTTT; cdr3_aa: CASSQAPGAGTGELFF
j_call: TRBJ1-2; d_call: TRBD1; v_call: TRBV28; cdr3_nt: TGTGCCAGCAGCCAACAGGGGGCGGACTATGGCTACACCTTC; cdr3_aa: CASSQQGADYGYTF